These T cell receptor beta chains were read from a single sample in a study of radiotherapy plus CTLA-4 blockade in lung cancer. Only in-frame clones appear in the TCRdb table, and some are missing; sequencing was by immunoSEQ multiplex PCR. The sample consists of more than 100,000 clones, over 80% of them appearing once. Sequenced material: peripheral blood, taken from a patient treated with radiotherapy plus ipilimumab. The receptors shown here come from a human donor with non-small cell lung cancer that progressed on radiotherapy plus ipilimumab. CDR3s include the opening cysteine and the closing phenylalanine or tryptophan. The D gene is left open where the match is weak. A row's size may be missing; if present it is once, few, many or a size class.

CDR3 protein: CASSFITSGNYEQYF
CDR3 DNA: TGCGCCAGCAGCTTTATAACTAGCGGCAACTACGAGCAGTACTTC
V gene: TRBV5-1
clone size: -
D gene: TRBD2
J gene: TRBJ2-7

CDR3 protein: CARSWDTNSYEQYF
CDR3 DNA: TGTGCCAGATCTTGGGACACCAACTCCTACGAGCAGTACTTC
V gene: TRBV2
clone size: -
D gene: -
J gene: TRBJ2-7

CDR3 protein: CASSWTRQVGYEQYF
CDR3 DNA: TGTGCCAGCAGCTGGACCCGGCAGGTAGGGTACGAGCAGTACTTC
V gene: TRBV11-3
clone size: -
D gene: -
J gene: TRBJ2-7

CDR3 protein: CACFASAGAQNYGYTF
CDR3 DNA: TGTGCCTGCTTCGCGTCCGCTGGGGCGCAGAACTATGGCTACACCTTC
V gene: TRBV30
clone size: -
D gene: -
J gene: TRBJ1-2

CDR3 protein: CATLAGAHTGELFF
CDR3 DNA: TGTGCCACCCTAGCGGGAGCGCACACCGGGGAGCTGTTTTTT
V gene: TRBV6-5
clone size: -
D gene: TRBD2
J gene: TRBJ2-2

CDR3 protein: CASSEGGQRDEQFF
CDR3 DNA: TGTGCCAGCAGTGAAGGAGGACAGAGGGATGAGCAGTTCTTC
V gene: TRBV6-1
clone size: once
D gene: -
J gene: TRBJ2-1

CDR3 protein: CASSQSGRAFPGELFF
CDR3 DNA: TGTGCCAGCAGCCAGAGCGGGAGGGCCTTCCCCGGGGAGCTGTTTTTT
V gene: TRBV14
clone size: once
D gene: TRBD2
J gene: TRBJ2-2

CDR3 protein: CASSPLQGGNTIYF
CDR3 DNA: TGTGCCAGCTCACCCCTCCAAGGCGGAAACACCATATATTTT
V gene: TRBV18
clone size: -
D gene: -
J gene: TRBJ1-3

CDR3 protein: CASSSDYRYEQYF
CDR3 DNA: TGTGCCAGCAGCTCCGACTACCGTTACGAGCAGTACTTC
V gene: TRBV7-2
clone size: few
D gene: -
J gene: TRBJ2-7

CDR3 protein: CASNPRGLTSSYEQYF
CDR3 DNA: TGTGCCAGCAACCCCAGAGGGCTTACTAGCTCCTACGAGCAGTACTTC
V gene: TRBV6-6
clone size: -
D gene: -
J gene: TRBJ2-7

CDR3 protein: CASSSDRDRGTDTQYF
CDR3 DNA: TGTGCCAGCTCATCAGACCGGGACAGGGGCACAGATACGCAGTATTTT
V gene: TRBV18
clone size: once
D gene: TRBD1
J gene: TRBJ2-3

CDR3 protein: CASTPGLAGVAF
CDR3 DNA: TGCGCCAGCACTCCGGGACTAGCGGGAGTGGCCTTT
V gene: TRBV10-2
clone size: -
D gene: TRBD2
J gene: TRBJ2-3

CDR3 protein: CASSPGPAGQGNTIYF
CDR3 DNA: TGCGCCAGCAGCCCGGGCCCGGCGGGACAGGGAAACACCATATATTTT
V gene: TRBV4-1
clone size: -
D gene: TRBD1
J gene: TRBJ1-3

CDR3 protein: CASSDWTLNTEAFF
CDR3 DNA: TGTGCCAGCAGTGATTGGACACTGAACACTGAAGCTTTCTTT
V gene: TRBV2
clone size: -
D gene: -
J gene: TRBJ1-1

CDR3 protein: CATSRQGQGDYEQYF
CDR3 DNA: TGTGCCACCAGCAGGCAGGGACAGGGAGACTACGAGCAGTACTTC
V gene: TRBV15
clone size: once
D gene: TRBD1
J gene: TRBJ2-7

CDR3 protein: CASSYGSGPNTEAFF
CDR3 DNA: TGTGCCAGCAGTTACGGGTCGGGCCCGAACACTGAAGCTTTCTTT
V gene: TRBV6-5
clone size: few
D gene: -
J gene: TRBJ1-1

CDR3 protein: CASRKVGNTEAFF
CDR3 DNA: TGTGCCAGCAGGAAGGTGGGGAACACTGAAGCTTTCTTT
V gene: TRBV6-1
clone size: -
D gene: -
J gene: TRBJ1-1

CDR3 protein: CASREQGTEAFF
CDR3 DNA: TGTGCCAGCAGAGAACAGGGGACTGAAGCTTTCTTT
V gene: TRBV2
clone size: -
D gene: TRBD1
J gene: TRBJ1-1

CDR3 protein: CAWKGDEGNYGYTF
CDR3 DNA: TGTGCCTGGAAAGGGGACGAGGGGAACTATGGCTACACCTTC
V gene: TRBV30
clone size: -
D gene: -
J gene: TRBJ1-2

CDR3 protein: CASSLRRVALSGANVLTF
CDR3 DNA: TGTGCCAGCAGCTTGAGGAGGGTAGCTCTTTCGGGGGCCAACGTCCTGACTTTC
V gene: TRBV5-6
clone size: -
D gene: -
J gene: TRBJ2-6

CDR3 protein: CASQRGKNYGYTF
CDR3 DNA: TGTGCCAGCCAACGCGGGAAAAACTATGGCTACACCTTC
V gene: TRBV2
clone size: -
D gene: -
J gene: TRBJ1-2

CDR3 protein: CASSIRDSNQPQHF
CDR3 DNA: TGTGCCAGTAGTATCAGAGACAGCAATCAGCCCCAGCATTTT
V gene: TRBV19
clone size: few
D gene: -
J gene: TRBJ1-5

CDR3 protein: CASSQSTQGPYGYTF
CDR3 DNA: TGCGCCAGCAGCCAATCGACACAGGGGCCGTATGGCTACACCTTC
V gene: TRBV4-1
clone size: -
D gene: TRBD1
J gene: TRBJ1-2

CDR3 protein: CASSPAGRNTEAFF
CDR3 DNA: TGTGCCAGCAGCCCCGCCGGCCGGAACACTGAAGCTTTCTTT
V gene: TRBV9
clone size: -
D gene: -
J gene: TRBJ1-1

CDR3 protein: CASSGPTGAAGYGYTF
CDR3 DNA: TGTGCCAGTAGTGGCCCGACAGGGGCCGCTGGCTATGGCTACACCTTC
V gene: TRBV19
clone size: -
D gene: TRBD1
J gene: TRBJ1-2

CDR3 protein: CASSFSVAVNSYEQYF
CDR3 DNA: TGCGCCAGCAGCTTTTCCGTAGCTGTTAACTCCTACGAGCAGTACTTC
V gene: TRBV5-1
clone size: -
D gene: -
J gene: TRBJ2-7

CDR3 protein: CATPSPSGGRTEAFF
CDR3 DNA: TGTGCCACCCCCAGTCCTTCAGGGGGCAGGACTGAAGCTTTCTTT
V gene: TRBV15
clone size: -
D gene: TRBD1
J gene: TRBJ1-1

CDR3 protein: CASSRGQIDTDTQYF
CDR3 DNA: TGTGCCAGCAGCCGGGGACAGATTGACACAGATACGCAGTATTTT
V gene: TRBV7-6
clone size: -
D gene: TRBD1
J gene: TRBJ2-3

CDR3 protein: CASSIGITRAGAETQYF
CDR3 DNA: TGTGCCAGTAGTATAGGGATCACGAGGGCTGGCGCGGAGACCCAGTACTTC
V gene: TRBV19
clone size: -
D gene: -
J gene: TRBJ2-5

CDR3 protein: CASTVRGGLGEQYF
CDR3 DNA: TGTGCCAGCACCGTACGGGGAGGGCTAGGTGAGCAGTACTTC
V gene: TRBV6-5
clone size: once
D gene: TRBD2
J gene: TRBJ2-7

CDR3 protein: CASSLDGRTNNYGYTF
CDR3 DNA: TGTGCCAGCAGCTTGGATGGGAGGACGAATAACTATGGCTACACCTTC
V gene: TRBV5-6
clone size: -
D gene: -
J gene: TRBJ1-2

CDR3 protein: CASSLAVNEQFF
CDR3 DNA: TGTGCCAGCAGTTTAGCCGTCAATGAGCAGTTCTTC
V gene: TRBV28
clone size: -
D gene: -
J gene: TRBJ2-1

CDR3 protein: CATSTGDNQPQHF
CDR3 DNA: TGTGCCACCAGTACAGGAGACAATCAGCCCCAGCATTTT
V gene: TRBV19
clone size: -
D gene: -
J gene: TRBJ1-5

CDR3 protein: CASSLFPTAVNTEAFF
CDR3 DNA: TGTGCCAGCAGTTTATTCCCGACAGCCGTGAACACTGAAGCTTTCTTT
V gene: TRBV27
clone size: -
D gene: -
J gene: TRBJ1-1

CDR3 protein: CAPLRGQYINEQYF
CDR3 DNA: TGCGCCCCTCTGAGGGGGCAGTACATCAACGAGCAGTACTTC
V gene: TRBV5-1
clone size: -
D gene: TRBD1
J gene: TRBJ2-7

CDR3 protein: CASKGFGSGANVLTF
CDR3 DNA: TGTGCCAGCAAGGGGTTCGGCTCTGGGGCCAACGTCCTGACTTTC
V gene: TRBV6-1
clone size: -
D gene: -
J gene: TRBJ2-6

CDR3 protein: CASSLGAGTGANVLTF
CDR3 DNA: TGCGCCAGCAGCTTGGGGGCAGGGACTGGGGCCAACGTCCTGACTTTC
V gene: TRBV5-1
clone size: -
D gene: -
J gene: TRBJ2-6

CDR3 protein: CASSAFGQGFGYTF
CDR3 DNA: TGTGCCAGCAGTGCGTTCGGGCAGGGGTTTGGCTACACCTTC
V gene: TRBV27
clone size: -
D gene: -
J gene: TRBJ1-2

CDR3 protein: CASSLLSTQYF
CDR3 DNA: TGTGCCAGCAGCTTGCTCTCGACCCAGTACTTC
V gene: TRBV5-4
clone size: few
D gene: -
J gene: TRBJ2-5

CDR3 protein: CASSLAQDPGYGYTF
CDR3 DNA: TGCGCCAGCAGCTTGGCACAGGATCCTGGCTATGGCTACACCTTC
V gene: TRBV5-1
clone size: -
D gene: -
J gene: TRBJ1-2

CDR3 protein: CASSFPGLTTNTEAFF
CDR3 DNA: TGTGCCAGCAGTTTCCCGGGACTGACAACGAACACTGAAGCTTTCTTT
V gene: TRBV6-6
clone size: -
D gene: -
J gene: TRBJ1-1

CDR3 protein: CATSRVRNQPQHF
CDR3 DNA: TGTGCCACCAGCAGAGTTCGCAATCAGCCCCAGCATTTT
V gene: TRBV15
clone size: -
D gene: -
J gene: TRBJ1-5

CDR3 protein: CASGLVKGSNLQETQYF
CDR3 DNA: TGTGCTAGTGGTTTGGTAAAGGGAAGTAACCTGCAAGAGACCCAGTACTTC
V gene: TRBV12-5
clone size: few
D gene: -
J gene: TRBJ2-5

CDR3 protein: CASRDPDREYF
CDR3 DNA: TGTGCCAGCCGCGACCCGGACAGGGAGTACTTC
V gene: TRBV2
clone size: -
D gene: TRBD1
J gene: TRBJ2-4

CDR3 protein: CASSRVWGEQPQHF
CDR3 DNA: TGTGCCAGCAGCCGGGTGTGGGGGGAGCAGCCCCAGCATTTT
V gene: TRBV5-8
clone size: -
D gene: -
J gene: TRBJ1-5

CDR3 protein: CASSWRTGGATNEKLFF
CDR3 DNA: TGCGCCAGCAGCTGGAGGACAGGGGGAGCAACTAATGAAAAACTGTTTTTT
V gene: TRBV5-1
clone size: -
D gene: TRBD1
J gene: TRBJ1-4

CDR3 protein: CASSGSATDTQYF
CDR3 DNA: TGTGCCAGCAGTGGTTCGGCCACAGATACGCAGTATTTT
V gene: TRBV2
clone size: -
D gene: -
J gene: TRBJ2-3

CDR3 protein: CASRLTGTSETQYF
CDR3 DNA: TGTGCCAGCAGACTAACCGGGACTAGTGAGACCCAGTACTTC
V gene: TRBV2
clone size: -
D gene: TRBD2
J gene: TRBJ2-5

CDR3 protein: CATRPTGQGYEQYF
CDR3 DNA: TGTGCCACCAGACCGACAGGGCAAGGGTACGAGCAGTACTTC
V gene: TRBV6-1
clone size: once
D gene: TRBD1
J gene: TRBJ2-7

CDR3 protein: CASSAREGTGELFF
CDR3 DNA: TGTGCCAGCAGTGCCAGGGAGGGTACCGGGGAGCTGTTTTTT
V gene: TRBV2
clone size: once
D gene: TRBD2
J gene: TRBJ2-2

CDR3 protein: CASSLAALAGEQFF
CDR3 DNA: TGTGCCAGCAGCTTAGCCGCACTAGCGGGTGAGCAGTTCTTC
V gene: TRBV7-9
clone size: -
D gene: TRBD2
J gene: TRBJ2-1

CDR3 protein: CASSRGHGETQYF
CDR3 DNA: TGTGCCAGCTCACGTGGACACGGAGAGACCCAGTACTTC
V gene: TRBV18
clone size: once
D gene: -
J gene: TRBJ2-5

CDR3 protein: CASRRVVPGTEAFF
CDR3 DNA: TGTGCCAGTAGACGAGTGGTGCCAGGCACTGAAGCTTTCTTT
V gene: TRBV19
clone size: -
D gene: -
J gene: TRBJ1-1

CDR3 protein: CASARDVFGTEAFF
CDR3 DNA: TGTGCCAGCGCGCGTGATGTATTCGGCACTGAAGCTTTCTTT
V gene: TRBV27
clone size: once
D gene: -
J gene: TRBJ1-1

CDR3 protein: CASSSKIADRVVTDTQYF
CDR3 DNA: TGTGCCAGCAGCTCAAAAATAGCGGACAGGGTTGTCACAGATACGCAGTATTTT
V gene: TRBV5-5
clone size: -
D gene: TRBD1
J gene: TRBJ2-3

CDR3 protein: CASSFTDTQYF
CDR3 DNA: TGTGCCAGCAGCTTCACAGATACGCAGTATTTT
V gene: TRBV5-6
clone size: -
D gene: -
J gene: TRBJ2-3

CDR3 protein: CASSEVPVVSTEAFF
CDR3 DNA: TGTGCCAGCAGTGAAGTCCCGGTGGTATCTACTGAAGCTTTCTTT
V gene: TRBV6-1
clone size: -
D gene: -
J gene: TRBJ1-1

CDR3 protein: CSTLGYTF
CDR3 DNA: TGCAGCACGCTTGGCTACACCTTC
V gene: TRBV20-1
clone size: -
D gene: -
J gene: TRBJ1-2

CDR3 protein: CASSAQGQGARGYTF
CDR3 DNA: TGTGCCAGCAGTGCCCAGGGACAGGGGGCGCGAGGCTACACCTTC
V gene: TRBV6-5
clone size: -
D gene: TRBD1
J gene: TRBJ1-2